What follows are 31 T cell receptor beta chains derived from one specimen sequenced in a study of shared clonotypes between healthy human individuals. Measured with immunoSEQ multiplex PCR; TCRdb has only the in-frame clones, and not every one. The repertoire holds about 2.1 million clones, with 80% to 95% as singletons. CD45RO negativity and positive selection for CCR7 defined naive CD8 cells, a population that excluded terminally differentiated effector memory CD45RA+ cells. The sample taken for sequencing was naive CD8+ T cells from PBMCs. These receptors were obtained from a man between 18 and 29 years old in good health. Some clones in this sample may be carry-over from other donors' samples.

This clone was observed a single time. The chain links TRBV6-5 to TRBJ2-7; TRBD1 is a possible D gene (7 bases). The CDR3 sequence is 14 residues long. CDR1 MNHEY and CDR2 SVGAGI come from the germline V gene. V was pared by 6 bases and J by 1 base, with 13 bases between. The CDR3 DNA reads TGTGCCAGCAGCTCGACAGGGACTTCCTACGAGCAGTACTTC. It yields the protein CASSSTGTSYEQYF.

With regard to this clone: Other nucleotide sequences from this sample produce the same CDR3. J is TRBJ1-2 and V is TRBV30; D is possibly TRBD1 (6 bases). Trimming removed 0 bases at V and 4 bases at J, with 9 bases between. The CDR3 is 13 residues long. Germline CDR1 GTSNPN, CDR2 SVGIG (reference sequence). The CDR3 nucleotides are TGTGCCTGGAGTGTAGGGGGGGGCTATGGCTACACCTTC. It is translated as CAWSVGGGYGYTF. Together with reference TRBV30 and TRBJ1-2, the CDR3 gives the full variable domain: SQTIHQWPATLVQPVGSPLSLECTVEGTSNPNLYWYRQAAGRGLQLLFYSVGIGQISSEVPQNLSASRPQDRQFILSSKKLLLSDSGFYLCAWSVGGGYGYTFGSGTRLTVV.

The chain links TRBV7-9 to TRBJ2-7; the match to TRBD1 covers 9 bases. Germline assignment: CDR1 SEHNR and CDR2 FQNEAQ (reference sequence). Unmatched junction bases numbered 16, after V lost 4 bases and J lost 6 bases. This CDR3 comprises 17 residues. The CDR3 DNA reads as TGTGCCAGCAGCTCGTTAAACGGGGGGACAGGGAATGGCGAGCAGTACTTC. Translated, it gives CASSSLNGGTGNGEQYF.

This clone has a single count. This chain links TRBV11-2 with TRBJ2-4; possibly TRBD1 for D (5 bases). CDR1 is SGHAT and CDR2 is FQNNGV in the germline V gene. Trimming removed 2 bases at V and 8 bases at J, with 13 bases between. This CDR3 contains 14 residues. CDR3 DNA: TGTGCCAGCAGCTTACAGGGTGAGAGGTACATTCAGTACTTC. It translates to CASSLQGERYIQYF.

The rearrangement joins TRBV6-4 to TRBJ2-1; the match to TRBD2 covers 7 bases. Trimming took 6 bases from V and 0 from J; bases not matched to a gene: 8. The CDR3 is made up of 16 amino acids. Germline-derived CDR1 and CDR2 are MRHNA and SNTAGT. The CDR3 DNA reads as TGTGCCAGCAGCGTCTCTAGCGGACGCTCCTACAATGAGCAGTTCTTC. Its protein is CASSVSSGRSYNEQFF.

A remark on this clone: Other DNA sequences in the same sample also yield this CDR3. The chain carries TRBV28 and TRBJ2-7, with D hard to call. CDR3 length: 14 amino acids. Trimming left V 11 bases short and J 0 bases short, with 17 bases between. Per the germline V gene, CDR1 is MDHEN and CDR2 is SYDVKM. The CDR3 DNA is TGTGCCTCTTCTCGCCGGACCCTCTCCTACGAGCAGTACTTC. Amino acid sequence: CASSRRTLSYEQYF.

This sequence joins TRBV2 and TRBJ1-1; 11 nucleotides agree with TRBD1. The CDR3 extends over 15 amino acids. Germline assignment: CDR1 SNHLY and CDR2 FYNNEI. Trimming cost V 7 bases and J 5 bases; bases outside gene matches: 9. The CDR3 region is CASIGQGARDTEAFF. The CDR3 coding sequence is TGTGCCAGCATTGGACAGGGGGCCCGAGATACTGAAGCTTTCTTT.

Turning to this clone: This same CDR3 is encoded by further DNA sequences in the sample. The chain couples TRBV4-3 to TRBJ2-7; D is tentatively TRBD1 or TRBD2 (5 bases each). V gave up 0 bases and J gave up 3 bases, with 12 bases separating them. There are 15 residues in the CDR3. From germline, CDR1 is LGHNA and CDR2 YSLEER. The CDR3 DNA reads TGCGCCAGCAGCCAAGACCGGGGCGTCTACTACGAGCAGTACTTC. It translates to CASSQDRGVYYEQYF.

The chain links TRBV15 to TRBJ2-7, with TRBD1 identical over 7 bases. CDR1 is LNHNV and CDR2 is YYDKDF in the germline V gene (reference sequence). This CDR3 contains 14 residues. Trimming at V came to 5 bases and at J to 3 bases, leaving 7 bases not matched to a gene. Written as DNA, the CDR3 is TGTGCCACCAGCCCTCGACAGGGTTTCTACGAGCAGTACTTC. This sequence encodes CATSPRQGFYEQYF. Full variable domain (missing parts from reference TRBV15 and TRBJ2-7): DAMVIQNPRYQVTQFGKPVTLSCSQTLNHNVMYWYQQKSSQAPKLLFHYYDKDFNNEADTPDNFQSRRPNTSFCFLDIRSPGLGDTAMYLCATSPRQGFYEQYFGPGTRLTVT.

V gene TRBV7-9 combines with J gene TRBJ2-5; possible D gene TRBD2, 6 bases. There are 18 residues in the CDR3. CDR1 is SEHNR and CDR2 is FQNEAQ in the germline V gene (reference sequence). V dropped 1 base and J dropped 0 bases, with 18 bases sitting between them. The chain's CDR3 is CASSLEWRGKQYQETQYF. The DNA of the CDR3 is TGTGCCAGCAGCTTAGAATGGCGGGGCAAACAGTACCAAGAGACCCAGTACTTC. Full variable domain (rest looked up from reference TRBV7-9 and TRBJ2-5): DTGVSQNPRHKITKRGQNVTFRCDPISEHNRLYWYRQTLGQGPEFLTYFQNEAQLEKSRLLSDRFSAERPKGSFSTLEIQRTEQGDSAMYLCASSLEWRGKQYQETQYFGPGTRLLVL.

The chain links TRBV29-1 to TRBJ2-7; possible D gene TRBD2, 5 bases. V lost 4 bases to trimming and J lost 2 bases, with 15 bases between them. Germline CDR1 SQVTM, CDR2 ANQGSEA. This CDR3 comprises 14 residues. CDR3 nucleotide sequence: TGCAGCGTTGGAAAGACCGGAGCGGCCTACGAGCAGTACTTC. This sequence encodes CSVGKTGAAYEQYF.

This sequence joins TRBV4-2 and TRBJ1-1, with D tentatively TRBD1 (5 bases). The CDR3 is 16 amino acids. Trimming shortened V by 4 bases and J by 1 base, and 16 bases separated the two germline ends. Per germline, CDR1 LGHNA and CDR2 YNFKEQ. CDR3 loop: CASSRNWGTANTEAFF. In DNA, the CDR3 is TGTGCCAGCAGCCGGAATTGGGGGACGGCGAACACTGAAGCTTTCTTT.

The chain has TRBV5-6 and TRBJ1-1; D is unclear. The CDR3 runs to 13 residues. Germline CDR1 SGHDT, CDR2 YYEEEE. V was pared by 1 base and J by 6 bases, with 10 bases between. Here the CDR3 DNA reads TGTGCCAGCAGCTTGCCGTCGGCATCTGAAGCTTTCTTT. Translating it yields CASSLPSASEAFF.

This CDR3 is CATKAPGLVTF. In DNA, the CDR3 is TGTGCCACCAAGGCCCCAGGGCTTGTCACCTTC. The chain combines TRBV19 with TRBJ1-2, with a tentative D call TRBD1 (5 bases). V lost 10 bases to trimming and J lost 13 bases, with 19 bases between them. This CDR3 comprises 11 residues. Germline V gives CDR1 LNHDA, CDR2 SQIVND (reference sequence).

This chain connects TRBV7-8 to TRBJ1-1, with 7 bases fitting TRBD1. The germline V gene encodes CDR1 SGHVS and CDR2 FQNEAQ. Trimming cost V 5 bases and J 1 base; bases outside gene matches: 7. The CDR3 totals 15 residues. Here the CDR3 reads CASSTRQGPNTEAFF. The CDR3 DNA follows: TGTGCCAGCAGCACACGACAGGGCCCGAACACTGAAGCTTTCTTT.

This chain uses TRBV28 with TRBJ1-5, with TRBD1 as a possible D gene (5 bases). CDR3 length: 19 residues. Germline V gene lookup returns CDR1 MDHEN and CDR2 SYDVKM. V was pared by 6 bases and J by 0 bases, with 24 bases between. The CDR3 sequence: CASSKAQGGAGYSNQPQHF. CDR3 sequence (DNA): TGTGCCAGCAGCAAAGCTCAGGGAGGCGCAGGGTATAGCAATCAGCCCCAGCATTTT.

The chain recombines TRBV2 with TRBJ2-7; 7 bases fit TRBD1. Germline CDR1 is SNHLY and CDR2 is FYNNEI. The CDR3 extends over 14 amino acids. The V and J ends lost 3 bases and 3 bases, in that order; junction bases with no gene match: 5. The DNA of the CDR3 is TGTGCCAGCAGTGATAGGGACAGTTTCTACGAGCAGTACTTC. This sequence encodes CASSDRDSFYEQYF.

The chain uses TRBV19 and TRBJ1-1; TRBD1 matches at 7 bases. CDR3 size: 15 residues. The junction had 11 bases not matched to a gene; V was cut back by 5 bases and J by 5 bases. Germline lookup yields CDR1 LNHDA and CDR2 SQIVND (reference sequence). The CDR3 DNA sequence: TGTGCCAGTAGTCTCCGGACAGGAGGGGAAACTGAAGCTTTCTTT. Its protein is CASSLRTGGETEAFF.

The chain uses TRBV5-8 and TRBJ1-1, with TRBD1 matching over 9 bases. V gave up 3 bases and J gave up 7 bases; unmatched junction bases: 4. Germline V gene sequence: CDR1 SGHTS, CDR2 YDEGEE. The CDR3 is 13 residues long. The CDR3 reads CASSSQGALEAFF. The CDR3, as DNA: TGTGCCAGCAGCTCACAGGGGGCCCTTGAAGCTTTCTTT. The full variable domain, with the rest looked up from reference TRBV5-8 and TRBJ1-1, is EAGVTQSPTHLIKTRGQQATLRCSPISGHTSVYWYQQALGLGLQFLLWYDEGEERNRGNFPPRFSGRQFPNYSSELNVNALELEDSALYLCASSSQGALEAFFGQGTRLTVV.

The chain links TRBV9 to TRBJ2-1, with D unresolved. Germline V gene lookup returns CDR1 SGDLS and CDR2 YYNGEE. This CDR3 contains 12 residues. V shed 0 bases and J shed 12 bases, with 10 bases lying between them. The CDR3 DNA sequence: TGTGCCAGCAGCGTAGGAGGACGTGGGCAGTTCTTC. It codes for CASSVGGRGQFF. Combining the CDR3 with reference TRBV9 and TRBJ2-1 gives the whole variable domain DSGVTQTPKHLITATGQRVTLRCSPRSGDLSVYWYQQSLDQGLQFLIQYYNGEERAKGNILERFSAQQFPDLHSELNLSSLELGDSALYFCASSVGGRGQFFGPGTRLTVL.

J is TRBJ1-5 and V is TRBV28, with D maybe TRBD1 (6 bases). The germline V gene has CDR1 MDHEN and CDR2 SYDVKM. This CDR3 contains 17 residues. V was pared by 4 bases and J by 0 bases, with 16 bases between. Written as DNA, the CDR3 is TGTGCCAGCAGTTCATCATGGGACACCCGTAGCAATCAGCCCCAGCATTTT. Its translation is CASSSSWDTRSNQPQHF.

The chain employs TRBV28 and TRBJ2-2, with a tentative D call TRBD2 (7 bases). Germline assignment: CDR1 MDHEN and CDR2 SYDVKM. The CDR3 covers 17 residues. V was shortened by 3 bases and J by 3 bases, with 17 bases between the two germline ends. CDR3 DNA: TGTGCCAGCAGTTTCCCGGGGGGCCCCCACTACACCGGGGAGCTGTTTTTT. Its protein product is CASSFPGGPHYTGELFF. Full variable domain (rest looked up from reference TRBV28 and TRBJ2-2): DVKVTQSSRYLVKRTGEKVFLECVQDMDHENMFWYRQDPGLGLRLIYFSYDVKMKEKGDIPEGYSVSREKKERFSLILESASTNQTSMYLCASSFPGGPHYTGELFFGEGSRLTVL.

This chain joins TRBV7-8 and TRBJ2-7; 11 nucleotides agree with TRBD2. Trimming at V came to 4 bases and at J to 4 bases, leaving 9 bases not matched to a gene. CDR3 length: 16 residues. Per the germline V gene, CDR1 is SGHVS and CDR2 is FQNEAQ. CDR3 DNA sequence: TGTGCCAGCAGCTCGGGACTAGCGGACCCCATGTACGAGCAGTACTTC. It specifies CASSSGLADPMYEQYF. Filled out from reference TRBV7-8 and TRBJ2-7, the complete variable domain reads GAGVSQSPRYKVAKRGQDVALRCDPISGHVSLFWYQQALGQGPEFLTYFQNEAQLDKSGLPSDRFFAERPEGSVSTLKIQRTQQEDSAVYLCASSSGLADPMYEQYFGPGTRLTVT.

This rearrangement joins TRBV27 to TRBJ2-7; 7 bases line up with TRBD2. Germline V gives CDR1 MNHEY, CDR2 SMNVEV (reference sequence). Trimming took 6 bases from V and 0 from J; bases not matched to a gene: 11. This CDR3 contains 16 residues. For the CDR3, the DNA is TGTGCCAGCAGGATCTCTGCGGGAGCAAGCTCCTACGAGCAGTACTTC. Translating gives CASRISAGASSYEQYF.

The chain combines TRBV7-9 with TRBJ2-3; TRBD2 is a possible D gene (6 bases). This CDR3 comprises 16 residues. Trimming cost V 6 bases and J 1 base, with 17 bases left between them. Per the germline V gene, CDR1 is SEHNR and CDR2 is FQNEAQ (reference sequence). CDR3 sequence (DNA): TGTGCCAGCAGTTTCGGACTAATTGTAGGCACAGATACGCAGTATTTT. Its protein product is CASSFGLIVGTDTQYF.

The chain combines TRBV13 with TRBJ2-6; D may match TRBD1 or TRBD2 (5 bases each). The CDR3 sequence is 16 residues long. CDR1 is PRHDT and CDR2 is FYEKMQ in the germline V gene (reference sequence). The ends were cut back, 0 bases at V and 4 bases at J, with 10 bases in the middle. CDR3 nucleotides: TGTGCCAGCAGCTTAGGAGGGGCGGGCGGGGCCAACGTCCTGACTTTC. This translates into CASSLGGAGGANVLTF.

This clone appeared a single time. CDR3 residues: CSVDGHSRVPDEQFF. CDR3 sequence (DNA): TGCAGCGTTGACGGTCACAGCAGAGTCCCCGATGAGCAGTTCTTC. This chain links TRBV29-1 with TRBJ2-1; D is ambiguous. There are 15 residues in the CDR3. Germline loops: CDR1 SQVTM, CDR2 ANQGSEA. With 3 bases removed from V and 8 bases from J, the gap between germline ends came to 20 bases.

J is TRBJ2-1 and V is TRBV9; D ambiguous. CDR3 length: 15 residues. Trimming stripped 4 bases from V and 2 bases from J, with 13 bases between. The V gene's germline CDR1 is SGDLS and CDR2 YYNGEE. CDR3 loop: CASSSRDVAYNEQFF. The CDR3 DNA is TGTGCCAGCAGCTCCCGAGATGTAGCCTACAATGAGCAGTTCTTC.

The V call is TRBV7-9, the J call TRBJ2-3; 8 nucleotides align to TRBD1. Germline lookup yields CDR1 SEHNR and CDR2 FQNEAQ (reference sequence). There are 16 residues in the CDR3. V lost 4 bases to trimming and J lost 6 bases; unmatched junction nucleotides: 12. Written as DNA, the CDR3 is TGTGCCAGCAGCTCCGGGACAGGTGCCCAACGGGATACGCAGTATTTT. Its translation: CASSSGTGAQRDTQYF.

Worth noting for this clone: Other DNA sequences in this sample translate to the same CDR3. This rearrangement joins TRBV9 to TRBJ1-1; D possibly corresponds to TRBD1 (6 bases). CDR3 length: 15 residues. The germline V gene encodes CDR1 SGDLS and CDR2 YYNGEE. V was shortened by 0 bases and J by 1 base, with 10 bases between the two germline ends. Written as DNA, the CDR3 is TGTGCCAGCAGCGTAGATGTGGGGGCGAACACTGAAGCTTTCTTT. Translation: CASSVDVGANTEAFF.

The rearrangement joins TRBV6-1 to TRBJ2-7; a possible D gene is TRBD2 (7 bases). Per the germline V gene, CDR1 is MNHNS and CDR2 is SASEGT. The germline V and J ends were trimmed by 5 bases and 0 bases, with 14 bases remaining between them. This CDR3 region has 15 residues. The CDR3 protein is CASSSWGGGSYEQYF. For the CDR3, the DNA is TGTGCCAGCAGTTCCTGGGGAGGGGGCTCCTACGAGCAGTACTTC.